This T cell receptor beta chain came from a study of human T cells and chemical hapten exposure. Total RNA was isolated from unfractionated whole blood. This clonotype was detected many times. Trimming cost V 6 bases and J 1 base; bases outside gene matches: 6. Germline CDR1 and CDR2: SGHRS and YFSETQ. The CDR3 totals 14 residues. As originally analysed: The number of TCRs in each sample had a median of 95,638 and spanned roughly 23,224 to 700,000. TCRdb re-derived calls from the 5' RACE reads in MiXCR, one entry per CDR3 protein. These V and J calls originate from TCRdb's pipeline instead of the authors' own analysis. The sample holds about 140,000 distinct CDR3 sequences; over 3.5% are singletons and the top ten take around 1.4%.

The V gene is TRBV5-1, the J gene TRBJ1-1, with 7 nucleotides matching TRBD1. This sequence originates from a female donor in good health. CDR3 nucleotide sequence: TGCGCCAGCAATGGGCGGACAGGGAACACTGAAGCTTTCTTT. Amino acids: CASNGRTGNTEAFF.